One sample yielded the 7 T cell receptor beta chains listed below, sequenced in a study of blood T cell repertoires in COVID-19. The table came from immunoSEQ multiplex PCR; TCRdb's copy has only in-frame clones and leaves some out. The sample records roughly 180,000 clones, about nine tenths being singletons. Sequenced input: PBMCs or T cells enriched from blood (not recorded which). All receptors derive from a woman aged 25 to 39 who had recovered from COVID-19.

The J gene is TRBJ2-1, the V gene TRBV4-2; 12 nucleotides match TRBD2. CDR3 length: 17 residues. Germline V gene lookup returns CDR1 LGHNA and CDR2 YNFKEQ. Trimming at V came to 2 bases and at J to 4 bases, leaving 6 bases not matched to a gene. Here the CDR3 reads CASSQHWTSGDYNEQFF. For the CDR3, the DNA is TGTGCCAGCAGCCAACATTGGACTAGCGGGGATTACAATGAGCAGTTCTTC.

This chain links TRBV3-1 (or the pseudogene TRBV3-2) with TRBJ2-3; 13 bases map to TRBD2. Germline lookup yields CDR1 LGHDT and CDR2 YNNKEL (reference sequence). The CDR3 covers 16 residues. Germline trimming cut 4 bases from V and 4 bases from J; bases unmatched to any gene: 5. This chain's CDR3 is CASSRQGLAGADTQYF. The CDR3 region has the DNA TGTGCCAGCAGCCGGCAAGGACTAGCGGGAGCAGATACGCAGTATTTT.

This clone was observed many times. The chain links TRBV5-1 to TRBJ1-1; TRBD1 matches 7 bases. The CDR3 extends over 15 amino acids. V gave up 4 bases and J gave up 3 bases; unmatched junction bases: 9. The germline gives CDR1 SGHRS, CDR2 YFSETQ. For the CDR3, the DNA is TGCGCCAGCAGCAAACTCCGGGACAGAGACACTGAAGCTTTCTTT. This translates into CASSKLRDRDTEAFF.

The chain is built from TRBV12-5 and TRBJ2-1; 8 nucleotides align to TRBD2. With V trimmed by 3 bases and J by 4 bases, 11 bases remained unmatched. The CDR3 covers 17 residues. The germline CDR1 and CDR2 sequences are LGHNT and FRNRAP. The CDR3 here is CASGFESLASGYNEQFF. The DNA of the CDR3 is TGTGCTAGTGGTTTTGAGAGTTTGGCTAGCGGGTACAATGAGCAGTTCTTC.

The chain has TRBV5-1 and TRBJ2-1; 11 bases are a match to TRBD2. Trimming took 4 bases from V and 5 from J; bases not matched to a gene: 8. CDR1 and CDR2 (germline): SGHRS, YFSETQ. CDR3 length: 16 residues. The CDR3 loop is CASSARPGLADNEQFF. CDR3 nucleotide sequence: TGCGCCAGCAGCGCCCGCCCGGGACTAGCGGACAATGAGCAGTTCTTC. The complete variable domain, with remaining parts taken from reference TRBV5-1 and TRBJ2-1, reads KAGVTQTPRYLIKTRGQQVTLSCSPISGHRSVSWYQQTPGQGLQFLFEYFSETQRNKGNFPGRFSGRQFSNSRSEMNVSTLELGDSALYLCASSARPGLADNEQFFGPGTRLTVL.

This chain links TRBV21-1 with TRBJ1-2; the DNA was not compared with TRBD1, the D call given in the table. TRBV21-1 represents a pseudogene. The CDR3 spans 16 residues. The CDR3 protein is CASSKGRGRPNYGYTF. The CDR3 DNA sequence: TGTGCCAGCAGCAAAGGCAGGGGGCGCCCGAACTATGGCTACACCTTC.

The chain links TRBV29-1 to TRBJ1-2; maybe TRBD1 (5 bases). This CDR3 region has 12 residues. Trimming left V 3 bases short and J 5 bases short, with 10 bases between. Per germline, CDR1 SQVTM and CDR2 ANQGSEA. The CDR3 bases are TGCAGCGTTGATGGGGGGAGGTATGGCTACACCTTC. It translates to CSVDGGRYGYTF.